This record looks at one T cell receptor (beta chain) sequence and its context. Only in-frame clones appear in the TCRdb table, and some are missing; sequencing was by immunoSEQ multiplex PCR. The sample includes around 63,000 clones, 81% seen only once; the top ten take roughly 5%. CDR1 and CDR2 from the germline V gene are ENHRY and SYGVKD. V shed 3 bases and J shed 8 bases, with 19 bases lying between them. The length of the CDR3 is 16 residues. This sample was included in a study of PD-L1 blockade in urothelial cancer. Study-wide context: Patients' atezolizumab regimen, 1,200 mg intravenously every 3 weeks, began in the mid-2010s. Between 0 and 3 prior chemotherapy regimens had been given to patients. Researchers looked at the blood 3 weeks (second dose) and 6 weeks after treatment began.

Described time point: pretreatment peripheral blood. There were between 1 and 8 samples from each patient, taken pretreatment and on-treatment. This sequence joins TRBV10-3 and TRBJ1-4; the D gene is possibly TRBD1 (6 bases). The receptor comes from a man aged 70 or older with urothelial cancer. Here the sequenced sample was PBMCs, taken around atezolizumab (anti-PD-L1) treatment. This chain's CDR3 is CAISERGPQGGEKLFF. DNA of the CDR3: TGTGCCATCAGTGAACGAGGCCCACAGGGAGGGGAAAAACTGTTTTTT.